This TCR beta chain was recorded in a study of T cell clonality in common variable immunodeficiency. This clone was seen at least ten times. The antigen remains undetermined. The read ends 3 residues shy of where the CDR3 ends; the end is completed using the germline J gene. Profiling relied on immunoSEQ multiplex PCR, and the TCRdb table lists in-frame clones only, not all of them. The specimen has about 44,000 clones, none found just once. Study-wide points: Fewer TCRbeta clones were shared among CVID subjects than controls.

The CDR3 length is 13 residues. CDR1 is DFQATT and CDR2 is SNEGSKA in the germline V gene (reference sequence). The ends were cut back, 1 base at V and 5 bases at J, with 11 bases in the middle. Sequencing input: peripheral blood mononuclear cells. The clonotype comes from a person aged 18 to 69 in good health. This chain links TRBV20-1 with TRBJ1-1; D uncertain. CDR3 bases read: TGCAGTGCTAGAGGACCCCAGGAGACTGAA. Protein sequence: CSARGPQETE. The CDR3 reads in full as CSARGPQETEAFF.